The clone carrying this T cell receptor beta chain was picked up a small number of times. The antigen is undetermined. The sample is drawn from a study of blood T cells in healthy people across ages. Germline V CDR1 and CDR2: DFQATT, SNEGSKA (reference sequence). The CDR3 sequence is 17 residues long. Germline trimming cut 0 bases from V and 4 bases from J; bases unmatched to any gene: 9. Alongside a J-beta primer mix, a sample-barcoded 5' primer served in a second PCR lasting about 7 to 11 cycles. TCRdb passed the 5' RACE reads through MiXCR, listing each CDR3 protein once. The sample contains about 650,000 distinct CDR3 sequences, about 30% of which appear only once. Study results and caveats: A roughly linear fall in TCR beta diversity per million T cells was seen with increasing age.

At least 6 million PBMCs were isolated per sample. The specimen sequenced was blood. The rearrangement links TRBV20-1 to TRBJ2-2; 9 positions agree with TRBD1. This sequence originates from an elderly woman in good health. The DNA of the CDR3 is TGCAGTGCTAGAGATCCAGGGACAGGGTTTGGCACCGGGGAGCTGTTTTTT. Translated: CSARDPGTGFGTGELFF.